This T cell receptor (beta chain) was identified in a study of OX40 agonist ivuxolimab in advanced cancers. Study at large: Recorded diagnoses for dose-escalation patients were hepatocellular carcinoma, melanoma, renal cell or head and neck cancer.

Sequencing was performed with immunoSEQ multiplex PCR; in TCRdb, only in-frame clones are kept and a portion is missing. The sample yields under 85,000 clones, more than 75% seen once. About this clone: What it binds is unknown.

Study findings and constraints: Nonresponders, in some cases, also had low normalized T-cell clonal expansion. The specificity for antigen of the expanded peripheral T cells was not determined.

The V gene's germline CDR1 is SNHLY and CDR2 FYNNEI. V dropped 6 bases and J dropped 7; count of bases not matched to a gene: 11. The CDR3 has 14 residues. The sequences come from CD4+ or CD8+ T cells sorted from blood, collected in a trial of the OX40 agonist ivuxolimab. This clonotype was obtained from an adult with an advanced solid tumor such as melanoma, head and neck, liver or kidney cancer. The chain is built from TRBV2 and TRBJ1-2; TRBD1 agrees at 7 bases. CDR3 loop: CASSNTGEGAGYTF. The DNA for the CDR3 is TGTGCCAGCAGCAATACAGGGGAGGGGGCTGGCTACACCTTC.